This T cell receptor (beta chain) comes out of a study of T cells in Graves' hyperthyroidism and ophthalmopathy. Broader study findings: In simple terms, a model built on 13 V-J features told ophthalmopathy apart from stable hyperthyroidism.

The investigators amplified TCR beta CDR3 regions from RNA transcripts. HTBI primers were employed in a first-round RT-PCR of the TCR CDR3. Using its own MiXCR run on the multiplex PCR reads, TCRdb lists one record per CDR3 protein. Among some 530,000 distinct CDR3 sequences listed, approximately 23% were seen once. Trimming removed 0 bases from V and 4 bases from J, with 11 bases in between. CDR3 length: 15 residues. CDR1 is ENHRY and CDR2 is SYGVKD in the germline V gene. Worth noting for this clonotype: Its antigen is not identified.

Clinical symptoms, serum thyroxine, TRAb, thyroid ultrasound and orbital computed tomography established diagnosis. Source material: blood. This TCR was recovered from a woman in her seventies with Graves' ophthalmopathy. J is TRBJ2-3 and V is TRBV10-3; D unclear. The CDR3 sequence is CAISESNWGADTQYF. The CDR3 DNA follows: TGTGCCATCAGTGAGTCGAACTGGGGTGCAGATACGCAGTATTTT.